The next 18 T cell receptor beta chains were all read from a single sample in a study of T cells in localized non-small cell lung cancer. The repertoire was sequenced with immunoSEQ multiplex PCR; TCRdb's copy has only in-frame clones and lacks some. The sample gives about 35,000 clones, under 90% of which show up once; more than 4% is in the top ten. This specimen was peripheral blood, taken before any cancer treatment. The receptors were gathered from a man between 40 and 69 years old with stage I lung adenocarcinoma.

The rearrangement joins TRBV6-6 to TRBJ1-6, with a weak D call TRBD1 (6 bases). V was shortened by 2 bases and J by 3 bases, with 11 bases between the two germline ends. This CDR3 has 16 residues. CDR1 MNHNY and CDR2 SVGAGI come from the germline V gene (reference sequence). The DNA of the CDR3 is TGTGCCAGCAGTTACAAGACAGGAAACTATAATTCACCCCTCCACTTT. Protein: CASSYKTGNYNSPLHF.

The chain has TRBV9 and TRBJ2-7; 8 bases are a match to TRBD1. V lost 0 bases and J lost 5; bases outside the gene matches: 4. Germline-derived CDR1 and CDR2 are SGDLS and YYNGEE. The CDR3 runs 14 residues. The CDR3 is CASSVGQGRNEQYF. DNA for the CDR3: TGTGCCAGCAGCGTAGGACAGGGGAGAAACGAGCAGTACTTC.

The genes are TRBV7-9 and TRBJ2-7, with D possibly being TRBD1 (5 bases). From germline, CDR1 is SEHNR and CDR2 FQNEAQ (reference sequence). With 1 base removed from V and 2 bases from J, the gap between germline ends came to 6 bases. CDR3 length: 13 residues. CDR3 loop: CASSLEGAYEQYF. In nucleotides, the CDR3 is TGTGCCAGCAGCTTAGAAGGGGCCTACGAGCAGTACTTC.

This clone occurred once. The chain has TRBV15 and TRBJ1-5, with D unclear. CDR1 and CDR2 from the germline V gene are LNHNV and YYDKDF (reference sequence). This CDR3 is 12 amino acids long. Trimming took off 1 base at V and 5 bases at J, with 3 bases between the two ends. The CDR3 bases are TGTGCCACCAGCAGAGCCGATCAGCCCCAGCATTTT. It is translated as CATSRADQPQHF.

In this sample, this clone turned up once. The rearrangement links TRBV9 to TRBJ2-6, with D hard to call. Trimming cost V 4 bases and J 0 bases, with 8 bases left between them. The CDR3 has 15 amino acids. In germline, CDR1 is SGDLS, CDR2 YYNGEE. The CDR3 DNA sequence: TGTGCCAGCAGCCCCGTTAGCTCTGGGGCCAACGTCCTGACTTTC. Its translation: CASSPVSSGANVLTF.

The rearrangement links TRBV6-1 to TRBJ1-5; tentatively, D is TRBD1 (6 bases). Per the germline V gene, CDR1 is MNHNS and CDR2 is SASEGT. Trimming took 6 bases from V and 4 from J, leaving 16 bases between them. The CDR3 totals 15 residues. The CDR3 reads CASRQQGIGNQPQHF. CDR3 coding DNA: TGTGCCAGCAGGCAACAGGGCATAGGGAATCAGCCCCAGCATTTT.

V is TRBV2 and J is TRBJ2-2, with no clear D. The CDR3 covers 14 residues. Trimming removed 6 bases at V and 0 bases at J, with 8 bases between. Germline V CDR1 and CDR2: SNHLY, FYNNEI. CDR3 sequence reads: CASRGGSNTGELFF. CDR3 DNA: TGTGCCAGCAGGGGCGGATCGAACACCGGGGAGCTGTTTTTT.

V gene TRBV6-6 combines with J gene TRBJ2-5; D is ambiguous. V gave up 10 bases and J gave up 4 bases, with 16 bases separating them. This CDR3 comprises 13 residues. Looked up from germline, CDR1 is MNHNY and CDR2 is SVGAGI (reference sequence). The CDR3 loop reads CATVGPLLETQYF. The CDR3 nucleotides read TGTGCCACCGTCGGACCCCTGTTAGAGACCCAGTACTTC.

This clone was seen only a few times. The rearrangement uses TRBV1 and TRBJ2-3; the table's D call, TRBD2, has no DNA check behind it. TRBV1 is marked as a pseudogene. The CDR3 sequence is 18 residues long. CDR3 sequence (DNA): TGCACCAGCAGCCAAGATCGGAGACTCAACCCCGGCACAGATACGCAGTATTTT. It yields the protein CTSSQDRRLNPGTDTQYF.

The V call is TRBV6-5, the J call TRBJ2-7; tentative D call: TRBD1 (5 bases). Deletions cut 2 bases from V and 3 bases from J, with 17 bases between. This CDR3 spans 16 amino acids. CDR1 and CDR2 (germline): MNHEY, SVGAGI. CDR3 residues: CASSYNLLGVRYEQYF. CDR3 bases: TGTGCCAGCAGTTACAACCTGCTAGGGGTCCGCTACGAGCAGTACTTC.

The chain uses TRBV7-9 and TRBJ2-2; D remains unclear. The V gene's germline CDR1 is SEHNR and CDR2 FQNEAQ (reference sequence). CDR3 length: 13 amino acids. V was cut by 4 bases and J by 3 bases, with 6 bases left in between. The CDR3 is CASSSLHTGELFF. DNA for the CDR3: TGTGCCAGCAGCTCGCTACACACCGGGGAGCTGTTTTTT.

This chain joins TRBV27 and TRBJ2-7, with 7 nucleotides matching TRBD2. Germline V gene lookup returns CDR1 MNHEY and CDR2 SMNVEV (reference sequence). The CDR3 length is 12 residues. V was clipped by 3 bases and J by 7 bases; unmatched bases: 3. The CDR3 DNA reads TGTGCCAGCAGTTTCCCCGGGGGGGAGCAGTACTTC. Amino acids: CASSFPGGEQYF.

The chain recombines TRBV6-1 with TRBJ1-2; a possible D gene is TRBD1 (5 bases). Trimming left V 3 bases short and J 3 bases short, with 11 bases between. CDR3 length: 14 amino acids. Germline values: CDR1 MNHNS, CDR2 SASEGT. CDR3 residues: CASSEEGRDYGYTF. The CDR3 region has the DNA TGTGCCAGCAGTGAGGAGGGGAGGGACTATGGCTACACCTTC.

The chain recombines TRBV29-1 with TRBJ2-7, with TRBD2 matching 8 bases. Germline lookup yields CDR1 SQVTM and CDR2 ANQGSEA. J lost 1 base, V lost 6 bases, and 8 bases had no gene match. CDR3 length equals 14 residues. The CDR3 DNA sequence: TGCAGCGTCCAGCGGGGGCTAACTTCCTACGAGCAGTACTTC. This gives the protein CSVQRGLTSYEQYF.

CDR3 amino acids: CASSLVGTGISYEQYF. CDR3 DNA: TGTGCCAGCAGCTTAGTAGGGACAGGGATTTCCTACGAGCAGTACTTC. The genes are TRBV11-2 and TRBJ2-7, with TRBD1 matching over 9 bases. The CDR3 extends over 16 amino acids. Trimming at V came to 1 base and at J to 1 base, leaving 5 bases not matched to a gene. Germline CDR1 reads SGHAT; CDR2 reads FQNNGV.

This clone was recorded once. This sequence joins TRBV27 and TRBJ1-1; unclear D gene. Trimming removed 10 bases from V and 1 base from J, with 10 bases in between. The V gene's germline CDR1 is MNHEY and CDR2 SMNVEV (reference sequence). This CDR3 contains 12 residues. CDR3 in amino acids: CAIRKGNTEAFF. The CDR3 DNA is TGTGCCATTCGGAAGGGGAACACTGAAGCTTTCTTT.

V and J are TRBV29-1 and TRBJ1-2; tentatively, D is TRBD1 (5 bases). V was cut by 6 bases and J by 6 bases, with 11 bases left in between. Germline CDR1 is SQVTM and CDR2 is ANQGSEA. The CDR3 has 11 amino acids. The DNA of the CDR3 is TGCAGCGTGAGGGGTGGGGATGGCTACACCTTC. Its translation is CSVRGGDGYTF.

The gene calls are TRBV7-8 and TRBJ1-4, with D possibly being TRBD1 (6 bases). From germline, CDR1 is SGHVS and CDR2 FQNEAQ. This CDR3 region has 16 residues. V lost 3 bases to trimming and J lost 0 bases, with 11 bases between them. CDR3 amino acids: CASSFEDSATNEKLFF. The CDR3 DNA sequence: TGTGCCAGCAGCTTTGAGGACAGTGCAACTAATGAAAAACTGTTTTTT.